One sample yielded the 32 T cell receptor beta chains listed below, sequenced in a study of cytomegalovirus exposure and HLA in healthy donors. Amplification used 60 Vbeta primers and 13 Jbeta primers. Some clones are missing from TCRdb's copy, which holds only in-frame ones; the method was immunoSEQ multiplex PCR. In the table there are some 160,000 clones, approximately 80% of which are singletons. The sample consisted of PBMCs. The receptors derive from a man between 60 and 75 years old in good health and CMV-seronegative.

The chain couples TRBV5-1 to TRBJ2-2; 7 nucleotides agree with TRBD1. The CDR3 loop spans 15 amino acids. Germline V gene sequence: CDR1 SGHRS, CDR2 YFSETQ. Trimming cost V 4 bases and J 0 bases; bases outside gene matches: 3. The CDR3 DNA is TGCGCCAGCAGCCGGGGACAGTCGAACACCGGGGAGCTGTTTTTT. It encodes CASSRGQSNTGELFF.

V and J are TRBV30 and TRBJ1-1, with D maybe TRBD1 (6 bases). Germline CDR1 GTSNPN, CDR2 SVGIG (reference sequence). V lost 2 bases to trimming and J lost 2 bases, with 9 bases between them. This CDR3 has 13 amino acids. This CDR3 reads CAWSRQDNTEAFF. Here the CDR3 DNA reads TGTGCCTGGAGTAGACAGGACAACACTGAAGCTTTCTTT.

Only a few counts were recorded for this clone. One end of the junction fails to match germline, which may point to a read error. The chain employs TRBV28 and TRBJ1-2; the match to TRBD1 covers 9 bases. The CDR3 has 15 residues. Germline lookup yields CDR1 MDHEN and CDR2 SYDVKM. The CDR3 nucleotides are TGTGCCAGCAGGAGCCGGGACAGGGAATTATATGGCTACCCCTTC. Protein product: CASRSRDRELYGYPF.

V and J are TRBV5-4 and TRBJ2-3, with D unclear. The CDR3 is made up of 16 amino acids. CDR1 SGHNT and CDR2 YYREEE come from the germline V gene (reference sequence). Trimming removed 0 bases from V and 0 bases from J, with 11 bases in between. CDR3 DNA sequence: TGTGCCAGCAGCTTGGGGCACGATTCTAGCACAGATACGCAGTATTTT. Translating gives CASSLGHDSSTDTQYF.

The chain employs TRBV13 and TRBJ2-5, with no clear D. The CDR3 has 13 residues. The germline V gene encodes CDR1 PRHDT and CDR2 FYEKMQ (reference sequence). With 6 bases removed from V and 2 bases from J, the gap between germline ends came to 10 bases. CDR3 DNA sequence: TGTGCCAGCAGAGTGCGTATACAAGAGACCCAGTACTTC. Protein sequence: CASRVRIQETQYF.

This chain links TRBV27 with TRBJ2-3; TRBD2 matches at 10 bases. Per the germline V gene, CDR1 is MNHEY and CDR2 is SMNVEV (reference sequence). The CDR3 has 16 amino acids. Trimming at V came to 5 bases and at J to 0 bases, leaving 5 bases not matched to a gene. For the CDR3, the DNA is TGTGCCAGCAGTATTCTAGCGGGAGCTAGCACAGATACGCAGTATTTT. It codes for CASSILAGASTDTQYF.

V is TRBV5-4 and J is TRBJ2-1; perhaps TRBD2 as D (6 bases). The CDR3 is 14 amino acids. The germline gives CDR1 SGHNT, CDR2 YYREEE (reference sequence). V lost 2 bases and J 4 bases, leaving 10 bases between the germline ends. The CDR3 DNA follows: TGTGCCAGCAGCTTCCAGCGGGTTTACAATGAGCAGTTCTTC. Amino acid sequence: CASSFQRVYNEQFF. The whole variable domain, remainder taken from reference TRBV5-4 and TRBJ2-1, is ETGVTQSPTHLIKTRGQQVTLRCSSQSGHNTVSWYQQALGQGPQFIFQYYREEENGRGNFPPRFSGLQFPNYSSELNVNALELDDSALYLCASSFQRVYNEQFFGPGTRLTVL.

The chain has TRBV7-9 and TRBJ1-3; 9 bases fit TRBD1. CDR3 length: 15 residues. Germline V lookup: CDR1 SEHNR, CDR2 FQNEAQ (reference sequence). The trim removed 6 bases at V and 3 bases at J, leaving 6 bases unmatched. The CDR3 DNA is TGTGCCAGCAGGTCCGGGACAGGGAGTGGAAACACCATATATTTT. It codes for CASRSGTGSGNTIYF. The full variable domain, completed using reference TRBV7-9 and TRBJ1-3, is DTGVSQNPRHKITKRGQNVTFRCDPISEHNRLYWYRQTLGQGPEFLTYFQNEAQLEKSRLLSDRFSAERPKGSFSTLEIQRTEQGDSAMYLCASRSGTGSGNTIYFGEGSWLTVV.

This clone came up a few times. J is TRBJ1-1 and V is TRBV9; D gene uncertain. The CDR3 consists of 15 residues. Germline CDR1 is SGDLS and CDR2 is YYNGEE. Trimming took 0 bases from V and 1 from J, leaving 10 bases between them. This CDR3 is CASSVGGVSNTEAFF. The CDR3 nucleotides read TGTGCCAGCAGCGTAGGCGGGGTGTCGAACACTGAAGCTTTCTTT. The variable domain in full, with the rest retrieved from reference TRBV9 and TRBJ1-1, is DSGVTQTPKHLITATGQRVTLRCSPRSGDLSVYWYQQSLDQGLQFLIQYYNGEERAKGNILERFSAQQFPDLHSELNLSSLELGDSALYFCASSVGGVSNTEAFFGQGTRLTVV.

This sequence joins TRBV12-1 and TRBJ1-2; the table gives TRBD1 as D, unverified against the DNA. TRBV12-1 is marked as a pseudogene. The CDR3 length is 13 residues. The CDR3 DNA is TGTGCCAGCAGCCGACAGGGTTGCCTTGGCTACACCTTC. Encoded protein: CASSRQGCLGYTF.

With regard to this clone: One junction end disagrees with the germline gene, perhaps due to a read error. Other nucleotide sequences from this sample produce the same CDR3. The chain combines TRBV13 with TRBJ2-7; 10 positions agree with TRBD2. Per the germline V gene, CDR1 is PRHDT and CDR2 is FYEKMQ (reference sequence). This CDR3 region has 14 residues. CDR3 in DNA: TGTGCCAGCAGCCTAGGACTAGCGGCCTACGAGCAGTACTTC. The encoded protein is CASSLGLAAYEQYF.

The chain links TRBV4-3 to TRBJ1-1, with D possibly TRBD1 on 5 matching bases. The germline V and J ends were trimmed by 3 bases and 8 bases, with 16 bases remaining between them. Germline V lookup: CDR1 LGHNA, CDR2 YSLEER. This CDR3 comprises 14 residues. The CDR3 region is CASSHDLGQGEAFF. Written as DNA, the CDR3 is TGCGCCAGCAGCCACGACTTGGGGCAAGGCGAAGCTTTCTTT.

This clone was observed a handful of times. The V and J genes are TRBV5-1 and TRBJ2-7, with 8 bases lining up with TRBD1. Germline assignment: CDR1 SGHRS and CDR2 YFSETQ. Trimming took 0 bases from V and 6 from J; bases not matched to a gene: 8. The CDR3 is made up of 15 amino acids. The CDR3 here is CASSLAADREGEQYF. In DNA form, the CDR3 reads TGCGCCAGCAGCTTGGCCGCGGACAGGGAAGGCGAGCAGTACTTC. The entire variable domain, with the rest obtained from reference TRBV5-1 and TRBJ2-7, is as follows: KAGVTQTPRYLIKTRGQQVTLSCSPISGHRSVSWYQQTPGQGLQFLFEYFSETQRNKGNFPGRFSGRQFSNSRSEMNVSTLELGDSALYLCASSLAADREGEQYFGPGTRLTVT.

This sequence joins TRBV16 and TRBJ2-7; the D is unclear. Trimming shortened V by 4 bases and J by 2 bases, and 18 bases separated the two germline ends. This CDR3 is 16 amino acids long. CDR1 and CDR2 from the germline V gene are KGHSY and FQNENV. In DNA form, the CDR3 reads TGTGCCAGCAGCCGGCTCGTGGCATCTACTACCTACGAGCAGTACTTC. As protein: CASSRLVASTTYEQYF.

The chain is built from TRBV6-1 and TRBJ2-5, with TRBD1 matching 10 bases. CDR1 and CDR2 (germline): MNHNS, SASEGT. The V and J ends lost 4 bases and 5 bases, in that order; junction bases with no gene match: 7. The CDR3 has 15 amino acids. The CDR3, as DNA: TGTGCCAGCAGTGGAGGGACAGGGGTTAGGGAGACCCAGTACTTC. Translating it yields CASSGGTGVRETQYF.

The sample holds one count of this clone. The V and J genes are TRBV4-1 and TRBJ2-3; 10 bases are a match to TRBD1. This CDR3 comprises 16 residues. Trimming removed 3 bases from V and 6 bases from J; junction bases left unmatched: 9. Germline CDR1 reads MGHRA; CDR2 reads YSYEKL. CDR3 sequence reads: CASSQDSGTGVDTQYF. In DNA, the CDR3 is TGCGCCAGCAGCCAGGATTCCGGGACAGGGGTGGATACGCAGTATTTT.

The CDR3 DNA reads TGTGCCAGCAGCTTGGTAGGGCTAGCGGGAGGGGCAGATACGCAGTATTTT. Translating gives CASSLVGLAGGADTQYF. The chain combines TRBV5-4 with TRBJ2-3, with TRBD2 identical over 12 bases. The V segment lost 0 bases and the J segment 4 bases; nucleotides outside the gene matches: 6. The length of the CDR3 is 17 residues. Germline CDR1 SGHNT, CDR2 YYREEE (reference sequence).

The sample holds one count of this clone. V is TRBV28 and J is TRBJ2-7; 7 nucleotides agree with TRBD2. CDR3 length: 13 residues. Looked up from germline, CDR1 is MDHEN and CDR2 is SYDVKM. V trimming: 7 bases; J trimming: 4 bases; junction bases outside the gene matches: 7. The CDR3 DNA follows: TGTGCCAGCAAGGAGAGCGGGGCATACGAGCAGTACTTC. It codes for CASKESGAYEQYF. Full variable domain (rest looked up from reference TRBV28 and TRBJ2-7): DVKVTQSSRYLVKRTGEKVFLECVQDMDHENMFWYRQDPGLGLRLIYFSYDVKMKEKGDIPEGYSVSREKKERFSLILESASTNQTSMYLCASKESGAYEQYFGPGTRLTVT.

This rearrangement joins TRBV10-3 to TRBJ1-1, with TRBD1 identical over 8 bases. Germline V gives CDR1 ENHRY, CDR2 SYGVKD. The CDR3 runs to 16 residues. J gave up 0 bases and V 3 bases, and 6 bases lay outside the gene matches. The CDR3 loop reads CAISDLGTGMNTEAFF. In DNA form, the CDR3 reads TGTGCCATCAGTGATCTTGGGACAGGCATGAACACTGAAGCTTTCTTT.

This clone has only a few counts. The V call is TRBV5-1, the J call TRBJ1-4; 9 bases agree with TRBD1. Germline loops: CDR1 SGHRS, CDR2 YFSETQ. J gave up 10 bases and V 4 bases, and 8 bases lay outside the gene matches. The CDR3 has 14 amino acids. The CDR3 bases are TGCGCCAGCAGCAGGACAGGGGACTCCGGAAAACTGTTTTTT. Translating it yields CASSRTGDSGKLFF.

This clone showed up just a few times. The chain combines TRBV28 with TRBJ1-2; D is ambiguous. There are 15 residues in the CDR3. Trimming stripped 3 bases from V and 2 bases from J, with 13 bases between. Germline loops: CDR1 MDHEN, CDR2 SYDVKM. The CDR3: CASSLAWQANYGYTF. The CDR3 DNA reads as TGTGCCAGCAGTTTGGCCTGGCAGGCAAACTATGGCTACACCTTC.

The rearrangement links TRBV28 to TRBJ2-2; weak D call: TRBD1 (5 bases). The germline CDR1 and CDR2 sequences are MDHEN and SYDVKM. Between the trimmed V and J ends, which lost 6 bases and 4 bases, there was a span of 12 bases. The CDR3 has 14 residues. CDR3: CASSLGAATGELFF. The CDR3 DNA is TGTGCCAGCAGCCTAGGGGCAGCCACCGGGGAGCTGTTTTTT.

V is TRBV5-1 and J is TRBJ1-2; the match to TRBD1 covers 9 bases. The CDR3 has 16 residues. In germline, CDR1 is SGHRS, CDR2 YFSETQ. With V trimmed by 2 bases and J by 4 bases, 9 bases remained unmatched. The CDR3 DNA reads TGCGCCAGCAGCTTAGGACAGGGGATCATTAGCTATGGCTACACCTTC. Translation gives CASSLGQGIISYGYTF.

The gene calls are TRBV29-1 and TRBJ1-2; 9 nucleotides align to TRBD1. V lost 6 bases to trimming and J lost 4 bases; unmatched junction nucleotides: 18. CDR1 and CDR2 from the germline V gene are SQVTM and ANQGSEA. The CDR3 loop spans 17 amino acids. The CDR3 is CSVDWAFGTGSFYGYTF. CDR3 coding DNA: TGCAGCGTGGATTGGGCCTTCGGGACAGGGAGTTTCTATGGCTACACCTTC.

The rearrangement uses TRBV5-6 and TRBJ1-5, with 12 nucleotides matching TRBD1. The CDR3 is made up of 16 amino acids. J gave up 2 bases and V 4 bases, and 4 bases lay outside the gene matches. From germline, CDR1 is SGHDT and CDR2 YYEEEE. The CDR3 bases are TGTGCCAGCAGCCTGGGACAGGGGGCTGGCAATCAGCCCCAGCATTTT. Residues: CASSLGQGAGNQPQHF.

The V gene is TRBV7-2, the J gene TRBJ2-7; 13 bases agree with TRBD2. The CDR3 length is 14 residues. CDR1 is SGHTA and CDR2 is FQGNSA in the germline V gene. Trimming at V came to 4 bases and at J to 7 bases, leaving 4 bases not matched to a gene. The CDR3 bases are TGTGCCAGCAGCTCACTAGCGGGAGGGGTAGAGCAGTACTTC. Translation gives CASSSLAGGVEQYF.

The chain is built from TRBV7-8 and TRBJ2-3, with 11 bases lining up with TRBD2. In germline, CDR1 is SGHVS, CDR2 FQNEAQ. V shed 2 bases and J 5 bases; nucleotides not matched to a gene: 3. The CDR3 has 15 amino acids. CDR3 protein: CASSLQGLAGDTQYF. In DNA form, the CDR3 reads TGTGCCAGCAGCTTACAAGGACTAGCGGGAGATACGCAGTATTTT. Based on the CDR3 plus reference TRBV7-8 and TRBJ2-3, the full variable domain is GAGVSQSPRYKVAKRGQDVALRCDPISGHVSLFWYQQALGQGPEFLTYFQNEAQLDKSGLPSDRFFAERPEGSVSTLKIQRTQQEDSAVYLCASSLQGLAGDTQYFGPGTRLTVL.

V and J are TRBV6-6 and TRBJ1-2, with TRBD1 matching 7 bases. The CDR3 contains 13 residues. From germline, CDR1 is MNHNY and CDR2 SVGAGI (reference sequence). Unmatched junction bases numbered 7, after V lost 5 bases and J lost 7 bases. In DNA, the CDR3 is TGTGCCAGCAGTCTAGACAGGGCGCGTGGCTACACCTTC. Its translation: CASSLDRARGYTF.

The chain has TRBV7-9 and TRBJ1-1; maybe TRBD1 (5 bases). This CDR3 spans 13 amino acids. Germline values: CDR1 SEHNR, CDR2 FQNEAQ (reference sequence). With 7 bases removed from V and 6 bases from J, the gap between germline ends came to 15 bases. The CDR3 coding sequence is TGTGCCAGCACCCTAGACAGCCACCCTGAAGCTTTCTTT. Translating it yields CASTLDSHPEAFF.

The J gene is TRBJ2-1, the V gene TRBV7-9; tentatively, D is TRBD2 (6 bases). The CDR3 contains 14 residues. Between the trimmed V and J ends, which lost 1 base and 9 bases, there was a span of 13 bases. The germline gives CDR1 SEHNR, CDR2 FQNEAQ (reference sequence). The CDR3 coding sequence is TGTGCCAGCAGCTTAGGACTAGACGGGGTTGAGCAGTTCTTC. Amino acids: CASSLGLDGVEQFF.

The V call is TRBV7-2, the J call TRBJ2-7; D gene ambiguous. Germline V gene sequence: CDR1 SGHTA, CDR2 FQGNSA. V lost 5 bases, J lost 6 bases, and 8 bases lay in between. The CDR3 runs 11 residues. The CDR3 DNA reads as TGTGCCAGCAGCCAAACAGTCGAGCAGTACTTC. It yields the protein CASSQTVEQYF.

The CDR3 region has the DNA TGTGCCATCAGTGAGCCAGGGGGGCCGTTCGGGACCCAGTACTTC. It specifies CAISEPGGPFGTQYF. This sequence joins TRBV10-3 and TRBJ2-5, with D perhaps TRBD1 (7 bases). In germline, CDR1 is ENHRY, CDR2 SYGVKD. Trimming stripped 2 bases from V and 7 bases from J, with 17 bases between. There are 15 residues in the CDR3.